This entry lists 28 T cell receptor beta chains sequenced from one sample in a study of T-cell reconstitution after alpha-beta-depleted transplantation in children. This sample's TCRbeta library carried unique molecular identifier barcodes. TCRdb processed the PCR reads anew with MiXCR; each CDR3 protein has one entry. The table shows around 600,000 distinct CDR3 sequences, with more than 20% occurring only once. Sample: PBMCs, mostly from graft donor cells, taken 360 days after TCRalphabeta/CD19-depleted stem cell transplant. The receptors originated from a boy under three years old who had a stem cell transplant for acute myeloid leukemia, so the T cells may come from the graft donor.

This chain links TRBV28 with TRBJ1-2, with a possible D match to TRBD1 (6 bases). The ends were cut back, 3 bases at V and 1 base at J, with 12 bases in the middle. The germline V gene encodes CDR1 MDHEN and CDR2 SYDVKM. The CDR3 runs 15 residues. The DNA of the CDR3 is TGTGCCAGCAGTTTTGTTCAGGGGCTTAACTATGGCTACACCTTC. It translates to CASSFVQGLNYGYTF.

This clonotype was detected a few times. The gene calls are TRBV5-1 and TRBJ2-3; D is unresolved. The CDR3 runs 16 residues. CDR1 and CDR2 (germline): SGHRS, YFSETQ. V dropped 0 bases and J dropped 2 bases, with 13 bases sitting between them. CDR3 amino acids: CASSLVHQVFTDTQYF. Written as DNA, the CDR3 is TGCGCCAGCAGCTTGGTTCACCAGGTCTTCACAGATACGCAGTATTTT.

The gene calls are TRBV19 and TRBJ2-7; weak D call: TRBD1 (6 bases). V lost 5 bases, J lost 3 bases, and 14 bases lay in between. The CDR3 has 14 amino acids. Germline CDR1 is LNHDA and CDR2 is SQIVND (reference sequence). CDR3 protein: CASSETTGRYEQYF. Written as DNA, the CDR3 is TGTGCCAGTAGTGAAACTACAGGGCGCTACGAGCAGTACTTC.

The sample holds many counts of this clonotype. The CDR3 region is CASSSGGAGLQETQYF. The CDR3 DNA reads TGCGCCAGCAGCTCCGGGGGGGCGGGACTACAAGAGACCCAGTACTTC. The J gene is TRBJ2-5, the V gene TRBV5-1; 8 positions agree with TRBD2. CDR1 is SGHRS, CDR2 YFSETQ, per germline. The CDR3 runs to 16 residues. V was clipped by 3 bases and J by 2 bases; unmatched bases: 9.

This chain connects TRBV20-1 to TRBJ1-2; possibly TRBD1 for D (6 bases). Trimming took 3 bases from V and 4 from J, leaving 18 bases between them. Germline loops: CDR1 DFQATT, CDR2 SNEGSKA (reference sequence). The CDR3 contains 15 residues. The CDR3 region is CSARKGPTGLYGYTF. For the CDR3, the DNA is TGCAGTGCTAGGAAAGGCCCGACAGGCCTCTATGGCTACACCTTC.

The chain uses TRBV20-1 and TRBJ1-5; 8 positions match TRBD1. Germline CDR1 reads DFQATT; CDR2 reads SNEGSKA (reference sequence). The CDR3 runs 16 residues. V trimming: 6 bases; J trimming: 7 bases; junction bases outside the gene matches: 17. CDR3: CSASSYNRQGPQPQHF. In nucleotides, the CDR3 is TGCAGTGCGAGTTCCTATAACAGACAGGGGCCGCAGCCCCAGCATTTT.

There are many counts of this clonotype. This chain uses TRBV19 with TRBJ2-5; D perhaps matches TRBD2 (5 bases). V was shortened by 5 bases and J by 2 bases, with 21 bases between the two germline ends. Germline V gives CDR1 LNHDA, CDR2 SQIVND (reference sequence). There are 17 residues in the CDR3. CDR3 amino acids: CASSPLGGAYLQETQYF. CDR3 DNA sequence: TGTGCCAGTAGTCCGCTCGGAGGAGCGTACTTACAAGAGACCCAGTACTTC. Full variable domain (rest looked up from reference TRBV19 and TRBJ2-5): DGGITQSPKYLFRKEGQNVTLSCEQNLNHDAMYWYRQDPGQGLRLIYYSQIVNDFQKGDIAEGYSVSREKKESFPLTVTSAQKNPTAFYLCASSPLGGAYLQETQYFGPGTRLLVL.

This clonotype was counted many times. The V call is TRBV12-3 or TRBV12-4, the J call TRBJ2-4; no reliable D call. V was cut by 3 bases and J by 1 base, with 16 bases left in between. The CDR3 loop spans 17 amino acids. CDR3: CASSFPLFTGAKNIQYF. The CDR3 DNA reads as TGTGCCAGCAGTTTCCCTCTCTTTACCGGGGCCAAAAACATTCAGTACTTC.

This rearrangement joins TRBV27 to TRBJ1-6, with 9 nucleotides matching TRBD1. Germline values: CDR1 MNHEY, CDR2 SMNVEV (reference sequence). The ends lost 4 bases at V and 14 bases at J; junction bases unmatched: 15. This CDR3 has 16 residues. The CDR3 DNA reads as TGTGCCAGCAGTTCCAGCCCGCCGGGACAGGGACCGGCCCTCCACTTT. Encoded protein: CASSSSPPGQGPALHF.

The sample holds many counts of this clonotype. CDR3 sequence reads: CATSRDRDRVTDTQYF. CDR3 DNA: TGTGCCACCAGCAGAGATCGGGACAGAGTCACAGATACGCAGTATTTT. This chain links TRBV15 with TRBJ2-3, with TRBD1 identical over 7 bases. The germline gives CDR1 LNHNV, CDR2 YYDKDF (reference sequence). The trim removed 0 bases at V and 2 bases at J, leaving 5 bases unmatched. The CDR3 loop spans 16 amino acids.

This clonotype was detected a few times. The chain links TRBV20-1 to TRBJ2-1, with TRBD1 as a possible D gene (5 bases). The CDR3 consists of 11 residues. Trimming cost V 3 bases and J 9 bases, with 9 bases left between them. The V gene's germline CDR1 is DFQATT and CDR2 SNEGSKA (reference sequence). CDR3 in DNA: TGCAGTGCTAGGAGACAGCGTGAGCAGTTCTTC. Translation: CSARRQREQFF.

This rearrangement joins TRBV7-2 to TRBJ2-3, with 7 bases matching TRBD2. V trimming: 3 bases; J trimming: 6 bases; junction bases outside the gene matches: 9. Germline V lookup: CDR1 SGHTA, CDR2 FQGNSA. This CDR3 is built from 15 residues. The DNA of the CDR3 is TGTGCCAGCAGCTTCCCGAGCGGGGTAGGGGATACGCAGTATTTT. This sequence encodes CASSFPSGVGDTQYF.

In this sample, this clonotype turned up once. The chain uses TRBV12-5 and TRBJ2-7; no reliable D call. Trimming pared 1 base from V and 3 bases from J, leaving 19 bases between. The CDR3 extends over 17 amino acids. CDR1 LGHNT and CDR2 FRNRAP come from the germline V gene. The CDR3 spells CASGLGDPGRNFYEQYF. CDR3 coding DNA: TGTGCTAGTGGTTTGGGAGATCCGGGCAGAAACTTCTACGAGCAGTACTTC.

The chain couples TRBV18 to TRBJ2-5; D is perhaps TRBD1 (6 bases). Trimming shortened V by 6 bases and J by 2 bases, and 13 bases separated the two germline ends. The CDR3 is 14 residues long. CDR1 and CDR2 from the germline V gene are KGHSH and LQKENI. The CDR3 loop reads CASSRTQGQETQYF. CDR3 coding DNA: TGTGCCAGCTCTCGTACACAGGGACAAGAGACCCAGTACTTC.

J is TRBJ1-6 and V is TRBV12-3 or TRBV12-4; D not certain. The CDR3 length is 14 residues. V shed 3 bases and J shed 6 bases, with 9 bases lying between them. The CDR3 protein is CASSLAGINSPLHF. CDR3 DNA sequence: TGTGCCAGCAGTTTGGCGGGCATTAATTCACCCCTCCACTTT.

This clonotype was observed a handful of times. V and J are TRBV20-1 and TRBJ1-5; the D is unclear. The CDR3 sequence is 12 residues long. Germline loops: CDR1 DFQATT, CDR2 SNEGSKA (reference sequence). V was pared by 1 base and J by 7 bases, with 8 bases between. Here the CDR3 DNA reads TGCAGTGCTAGAGGGGGTTTGCAGCCCCAGCATTTT. The encoded protein is CSARGGLQPQHF.

V and J are TRBV6-1 and TRBJ2-1; possibly TRBD1 for D (6 bases). CDR1 and CDR2 from the germline V gene are MNHNS and SASEGT. V was pared by 6 bases and J by 4 bases, with 25 bases between. The CDR3 runs to 18 residues. The CDR3 DNA reads TGTGCCAGCAGCCTAAACCATTTGACAGGTCTGGGATACAATGAGCAGTTCTTC. As protein: CASSLNHLTGLGYNEQFF.

Only a few counts were recorded for this clonotype. The junction and the germline gene differ at one end; a read error may be behind it. This chain links TRBV7-6 with TRBJ1-1; D may be TRBD1 (6 bases). The germline V gene encodes CDR1 SGHVS and CDR2 FNYEAQ. CDR3 length equals 17 residues. The CDR3 region is CASSLATGQMMNTEAFF. CDR3 in DNA: TGTGCCAGCAGCCTAGCCACCGGACAGATGATGAACACTGAAGCTTTCTTT.

This clonotype was counted between two and nine times. V gene TRBV9 combines with J gene TRBJ1-2; weak D call: TRBD1 (5 bases). Looked up from germline, CDR1 is SGDLS and CDR2 is YYNGEE. The CDR3 spans 17 residues. The V and J ends lost 4 bases and 4 bases respectively, with 23 bases between them. The CDR3 sequence is CASSTAGLSVWAYGYTF. CDR3 sequence (DNA): TGTGCCAGCAGCACCGCGGGGCTATCCGTTTGGGCCTATGGCTACACCTTC.

This clonotype was seen at least ten times. The rearrangement joins TRBV7-2 to TRBJ2-3; the match to TRBD2 covers 7 bases. The CDR3 is 14 amino acids. The junction had 8 bases not matched to a gene; V was cut back by 2 bases and J by 9 bases. From germline, CDR1 is SGHTA and CDR2 FQGNSA. Written as DNA, the CDR3 is TGTGCCAGCAGCTTATCGGGACTAACGGGGACGCAGTATTTT. This sequence encodes CASSLSGLTGTQYF.

The sample holds a few counts of this clonotype. Compared with germline, one end of the junction differs, possibly owing to a read error. This rearrangement joins TRBV20-1 to TRBJ1-6; TRBD1 agrees at 7 bases. Germline values: CDR1 DFQATT, CDR2 SNEGSKA (reference sequence). The CDR3 has 18 amino acids. The CDR3 reads CCARSPFYRGGLDSPLHF. In DNA form, the CDR3 reads TGCTGTGCTAGAAGTCCGTTTTACAGGGGAGGATTAGATTCACCCCTCCACTTT.

This clonotype was observed a handful of times. The chain links TRBV6-5 to TRBJ1-3; D gene ambiguous. CDR1 and CDR2 (germline): MNHEY, SVGAGI. The length of the CDR3 is 15 residues. The ends were cut back, 2 bases at V and 2 bases at J, with 10 bases in the middle. CDR3 sequence: CASSYRDTAGNTIYF. The CDR3 nucleotides read TGTGCCAGCAGTTACCGAGACACTGCTGGAAACACCATATATTTT.

This clonotype was seen only a few times. This chain connects TRBV6-2 or TRBV6-3 to TRBJ2-1, with D perhaps matching TRBD2 (6 bases). Germline V gives CDR1 MNHEY, CDR2 SVGEGT. Trimming removed 5 bases at V and 11 bases at J, with 25 bases between. The CDR3 has 16 residues. The CDR3 is CASSRDSSGTRVKQFF. CDR3 DNA sequence: TGTGCCAGCAGTAGGGACTCTTCAGGTACCCGAGTTAAGCAGTTCTTC.

V and J are TRBV4-3 and TRBJ2-2, with no clear D. The length of the CDR3 is 14 residues. Germline CDR1 reads LGHNA; CDR2 reads YSLEER. With 3 bases removed from V and 4 bases from J, the gap between germline ends came to 9 bases. CDR3 amino acids: CASSQAPVTGELFF. CDR3 sequence (DNA): TGCGCCAGCAGCCAGGCCCCAGTCACCGGGGAGCTGTTTTTT.

The rearrangement uses TRBV7-9 and TRBJ2-1; D is perhaps TRBD1 (7 bases). The germline gives CDR1 SEHNR, CDR2 FQNEAQ (reference sequence). The CDR3 extends over 17 amino acids. V shed 5 bases and J shed 4 bases, with 21 bases lying between them. The CDR3 DNA follows: TGTGCCAGCAGCCCTCCGCCGGCAGGGGGGCGATACAATGAGCAGTTCTTC. Translation gives CASSPPPAGGRYNEQFF.

V and J are TRBV29-1 and TRBJ2-3, with D unclear. The CDR3 extends over 17 amino acids. Trimming cost V 2 bases and J 0 bases, with 18 bases left between them. The germline V gene has CDR1 SQVTM and CDR2 ANQGSEA. Written as DNA, the CDR3 is TGCAGCGTTGAAACGAGGAAAGAATTCGGTAGCACAGATACGCAGTATTTT. Amino acids: CSVETRKEFGSTDTQYF.

This clonotype showed up many times. The chain links TRBV4-3 to TRBJ1-1; no reliable D call. Deletions cut 1 base from V and 1 base from J, with 7 bases between. The CDR3 has 14 residues. CDR1 is LGHNA, CDR2 YSLEER, per germline. CDR3 in DNA: TGCGCCAGCAGCCAAGGGCACCAGAACACTGAAGCTTTCTTT. This translates into CASSQGHQNTEAFF.

The chain employs TRBV6-1 and TRBJ1-5; TRBD1 aligns across 12 bases. After removal of 2 bases from V and 1 base from J, the junction contained 9 bases not matched to a gene. The germline CDR1 and CDR2 sequences are MNHNS and SASEGT. The CDR3 is made up of 19 amino acids. CDR3 coding DNA: TGTGCCAGCAGTGAACCTGGGACAGGGGGCGCATGGAGCAATCAGCCCCAGCATTTT. Translation gives CASSEPGTGGAWSNQPQHF.